A selection of T cell receptor beta chains follows, all from one sample in a study of T-cell reconstitution after alpha-beta-depleted transplantation in children. TCRdb itself ran the PCR reads through MiXCR, one entry per CDR3 protein. The table has 750,000 to 950,000 distinct CDR3 sequences, under 20% seen once. Sequenced material: PBMCs, mostly from graft donor cells, taken 360 days after TCRalphabeta/CD19-depleted stem cell transplant. The receptors stem from a male patient younger than 18 who had a stem cell transplant for acute lymphoblastic leukemia, so the T cells may come from the graft donor. Both conserved end residues are trimmed from each CDR3. Each record gives: J gene, V gene, CDR3 protein.

TRBJ1-1,TRBV5-1,ASSTDREGKAF
TRBJ2-7,TRBV20-1,SARDGGRDHEQY
TRBJ1-3,TRBV4-2,ASSPRGAGTSSGNTIY
TRBJ1-3,TRBV7-8,ASKDMSSGNTIY
TRBJ2-3,TRBV4-1,ASRLETSGRPIKETDTQY
TRBJ2-2,TRBV5-1,ASSLVSGAATTGELF
TRBJ2-7,TRBV11-1,ASSLPSRASGRNSYEQY
TRBJ2-7,TRBV5-1,ASSITTLPSEQY
TRBJ2-3,TRBV28,ASSQGGGPDTQY
TRBJ2-2,TRBV20-1,SARSLAEDTGELF
TRBJ1-2,TRBV4-1,ASSQTGHANYGYT
TRBJ2-2,TRBV27,ASSHQRTNTGELF
TRBJ2-2,TRBV15,ATSRDFTGELF
TRBJ1-4,TRBV12-3/TRBV12-4,ASSERQGRNEKLF
TRBJ1-1,TRBV2,ASSEDGWGTEAF
TRBJ2-1,TRBV29-1,SVGGRFDEQF
TRBJ2-7,TRBV5-1,ASSGQGDTYEQY
TRBJ2-5,TRBV20-1,SARPGLAFETQY
TRBJ2-5,TRBV11-1,ASAGRYQETQY
TRBJ1-3,TRBV20-1,SARASASGNTIY
TRBJ2-1,TRBV14,ASSITSGRHSYNEQF
TRBJ2-7,TRBV27,ASSQLRLGARTYEQY
TRBJ2-3,TRBV12-3/TRBV12-4,ASSAPGQGKTDTQY
TRBJ2-4,TRBV7-9,ASSPGQSAKNIQY
TRBJ1-2,TRBV5-1,ASSLTQGPGYT
TRBJ1-5,TRBV20-1,SARRDWTGGTQPQH
TRBJ1-4,TRBV18,ASSLTGYNEKLF
TRBJ2-1,TRBV5-1,ASSLHPNKANLNNEQF
TRBJ1-5,TRBV9,ASSVAGYGQPQH
TRBJ1-2,TRBV6-5,ASSYSQGFDGYT
TRBJ1-1,TRBV11-2,ASRTLRANTEAF
TRBJ2-1,TRBV4-1,ASSQMTGKRGYNEQF
TRBJ2-7,TRBV9,ASSVATLSEQY
TRBJ1-6,TRBV5-6,ASQSRGRGNSPLH
TRBJ2-5,TRBV2,ASSEALAGGPPETQY
TRBJ2-3,TRBV12-3/TRBV12-4,ASSFTKLRDRATDTQY
TRBJ2-7,TRBV4-1,ASSQPSTSGLSYEQY
TRBJ2-7,TRBV29-1,SVGRGGYEQY
TRBJ2-1,TRBV12-3/TRBV12-4,ASSFDSWGGRANEQF
TRBJ2-7,TRBV20-1,SGGGAGLYEQY
TRBJ1-5,TRBV20-1,SARDWRNSNQPQH
TRBJ2-7,TRBV4-1,ASSPTSGRAGQY